This T cell receptor beta chain emerged from a study of T cells in Graves' hyperthyroidism and ophthalmopathy. This CDR3 has 15 residues. Trimming took 5 bases from V and 3 from J, leaving 14 bases between them. Per the germline V gene, CDR1 is MNHNS and CDR2 is SASEGT. Overall study findings and caveats: Researchers report that a 13 V-J model separated ophthalmopathy from stable hyperthyroidism.

Uncontrolled infection, other autoimmune disease, pregnancy or lactation disqualified patients from enrolment. The investigators amplified TCR beta CDR3 regions from RNA transcripts. Using the HTBI primer set, a first-round RT-PCR was run on the TCR CDR3. TCRdb ran MiXCR on the multiplex PCR reads and lists one entry per CDR3 protein. There are fewer than 250,000 distinct CDR3 sequences in the sample; about 25% occur only once, and 35% lies in the top ten. As for this clonotype: Antigen specificity is unknown.

The sample comprised blood. The chain is built from TRBV6-1 and TRBJ1-5; a weak D match, TRBD1 (6 bases). The receptor was isolated from a woman aged 35 to 49 with Graves' ophthalmopathy. The CDR3 nucleotides read TGTGCCAGCAGTCGAATAAGGGACACCAATCAGCCCCAGCATTTT. Its protein product is CASSRIRDTNQPQHF.